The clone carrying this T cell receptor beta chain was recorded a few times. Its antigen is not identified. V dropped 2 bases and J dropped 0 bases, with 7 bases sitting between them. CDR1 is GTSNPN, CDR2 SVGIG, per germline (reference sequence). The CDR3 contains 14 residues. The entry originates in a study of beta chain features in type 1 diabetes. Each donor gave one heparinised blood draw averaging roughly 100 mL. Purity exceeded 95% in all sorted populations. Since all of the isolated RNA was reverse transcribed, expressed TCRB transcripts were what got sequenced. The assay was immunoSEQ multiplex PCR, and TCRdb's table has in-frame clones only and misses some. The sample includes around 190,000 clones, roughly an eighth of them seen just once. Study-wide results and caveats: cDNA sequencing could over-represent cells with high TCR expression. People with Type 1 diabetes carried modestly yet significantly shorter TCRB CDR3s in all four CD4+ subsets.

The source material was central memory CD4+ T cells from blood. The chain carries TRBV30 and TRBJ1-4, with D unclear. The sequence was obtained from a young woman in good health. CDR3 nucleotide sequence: TGTGCCTGGAGTACTGATGCAACTAATGAAAAACTGTTTTTT. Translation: CAWSTDATNEKLFF.